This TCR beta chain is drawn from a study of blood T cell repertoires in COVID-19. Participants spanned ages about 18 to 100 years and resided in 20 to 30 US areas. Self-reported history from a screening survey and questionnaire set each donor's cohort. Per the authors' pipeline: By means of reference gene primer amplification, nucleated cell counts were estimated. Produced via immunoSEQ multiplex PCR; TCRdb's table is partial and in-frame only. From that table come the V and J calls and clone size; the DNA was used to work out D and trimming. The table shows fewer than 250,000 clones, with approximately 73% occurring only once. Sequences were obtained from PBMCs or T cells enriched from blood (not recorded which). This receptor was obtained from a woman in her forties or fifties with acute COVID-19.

CDR3: CASSGSQGFDEQFF. In nucleotides, the CDR3 is TGTGCCAGCAGTGGTTCTCAGGGTTTCGATGAGCAGTTCTTC. The chain carries TRBV25-1 and TRBJ2-1, with a weak D call TRBD1 (5 bases). V lost 4 bases, J lost 8 bases, and 15 bases lay in between. Germline V lookup: CDR1 MGHDK, CDR2 SYGVNS. The CDR3 consists of 14 residues.